These T cell receptor beta chains were read from a single sample in a study of T cells in Graves' hyperthyroidism and ophthalmopathy. Each CDR3 protein gets one entry after TCRdb re-called the multiplex PCR reads with MiXCR. The table has some 740,000 distinct CDR3 sequences, around 15% seen once. Material for sequencing was blood. The receptors here all came from a woman younger than 30 with Graves' hyperthyroidism. Both conserved end residues are part of each CDR3. Fields, in order: V gene, D gene, clone size, J gene, CDR3 protein, CDR3 DNA. D genes are given only for firm matches. The size entry is marked missing in some rows and otherwise reads once, few, many or a size class.

v_gene: TRBV5-6
d_gene: -
abundance: -
j_gene: TRBJ2-1
CDR3aa: CASSFLGQIYNEQFF
CDR3nt: TGTGCCAGCAGCTTTCTAGGACAGATCTACAATGAGCAGTTCTTC

v_gene: TRBV10-1
d_gene: TRBD1
abundance: few
j_gene: TRBJ2-7
CDR3aa: CASRNHRGSYEQYF
CDR3nt: TGCGCCAGCAGGAACCACAGGGGTTCCTACGAGCAGTACTTC

v_gene: TRBV27
d_gene: -
abundance: -
j_gene: TRBJ2-4
CDR3aa: CASSLSGQGPKNIQYF
CDR3nt: TGTGCCAGCAGTTTATCGGGGCAGGGCCCGAAAAACATTCAGTACTTC

v_gene: TRBV10-3
d_gene: TRBD2
abundance: once
j_gene: TRBJ2-1
CDR3aa: CAISPGTTSYNEQFF
CDR3nt: TGTGCCATCAGCCCTGGGACTACCTCCTACAATGAGCAGTTCTTC

v_gene: TRBV29-1
d_gene: TRBD2
abundance: few
j_gene: TRBJ2-1
CDR3aa: CSVSLSGRALEQFF
CDR3nt: TGCAGCGTTTCTCTTAGCGGGAGGGCCCTTGAGCAGTTCTTC

v_gene: TRBV3-1
d_gene: -
abundance: many
j_gene: TRBJ2-2
CDR3aa: CASSQGSGLNTGELFF
CDR3nt: TGTGCCAGCAGCCAAGGCAGCGGGCTGAACACCGGGGAGCTGTTTTTT

v_gene: TRBV28
d_gene: -
abundance: many
j_gene: TRBJ2-7
CDR3aa: CASSFLERTYEQYF
CDR3nt: TGTGCCAGCAGTTTCCTGGAACGGACCTACGAGCAGTACTTC

v_gene: TRBV30
d_gene: -
abundance: few
j_gene: TRBJ2-2
CDR3aa: CAWRGLGRGELFF
CDR3nt: TGTGCCTGGAGGGGACTTGGTCGGGGGGAGCTGTTTTTT

v_gene: TRBV5-1
d_gene: TRBD1
abundance: few
j_gene: TRBJ2-7
CDR3aa: CASSMYRGPPTLDGYEQYF
CDR3nt: TGCGCCAGCAGCATGTACAGGGGACCCCCCACCTTGGACGGCTACGAGCAGTACTTC

v_gene: TRBV7-9
d_gene: -
abundance: -
j_gene: TRBJ1-5
CDR3aa: CASSEYNQPQHF
CDR3nt: TGTGCCAGCAGCGAGTACAATCAGCCCCAGCATTTT

v_gene: TRBV5-1
d_gene: -
abundance: many
j_gene: TRBJ2-1
CDR3aa: CASSLVGLAEQFF
CDR3nt: TGCGCCAGCAGCTTGGTCGGGCTGGCTGAGCAGTTCTTC

v_gene: TRBV2
d_gene: -
abundance: many
j_gene: TRBJ2-7
CDR3aa: CASVGGSYEQYF
CDR3nt: TGTGCCAGCGTGGGGGGTTCCTACGAGCAGTACTTC

v_gene: TRBV4-1
d_gene: -
abundance: -
j_gene: TRBJ2-5
CDR3aa: CASSHHTKDQETQYF
CDR3nt: TGCGCCAGCAGCCACCATACTAAGGACCAAGAGACCCAGTACTTC

v_gene: TRBV6-1
d_gene: -
abundance: -
j_gene: TRBJ2-3
CDR3aa: CASGNGPTDTQYF
CDR3nt: TGTGCCAGCGGCAATGGACCTACAGATACGCAGTATTTT

v_gene: TRBV24-1
d_gene: -
abundance: few
j_gene: TRBJ1-2
CDR3aa: CATSDGSGGYGYTF
CDR3nt: TGTGCCACCAGTGATGGTTCGGGGGGCTATGGCTACACCTTC

v_gene: TRBV7-9
d_gene: -
abundance: many
j_gene: TRBJ2-1
CDR3aa: CASSLIPAVYNEQFF
CDR3nt: TGTGCCAGCAGCTTAATCCCAGCGGTCTACAATGAGCAGTTCTTC

v_gene: TRBV10-3
d_gene: -
abundance: many
j_gene: TRBJ2-3
CDR3aa: CAISENGSTDTQYF
CDR3nt: TGTGCCATCAGTGAGAATGGGAGCACAGATACGCAGTATTTT

v_gene: TRBV30
d_gene: TRBD1
abundance: -
j_gene: TRBJ2-7
CDR3aa: CALERDRVSSYEQYF
CDR3nt: TGTGCCCTGGAGAGGGACAGGGTAAGCTCCTACGAGCAGTACTTC

v_gene: TRBV2
d_gene: -
abundance: -
j_gene: TRBJ2-1
CDR3aa: CASSGGSGSYNEQFF
CDR3nt: TGTGCCAGCAGTGGCGGTAGCGGCTCCTACAATGAGCAGTTCTTC

v_gene: TRBV9
d_gene: -
abundance: -
j_gene: TRBJ2-7
CDR3aa: CASSANAPSYEQYF
CDR3nt: TGTGCCAGCAGCGCCAATGCCCCTTCCTACGAGCAGTACTTC

v_gene: TRBV25-1
d_gene: -
abundance: few
j_gene: TRBJ2-3
CDR3aa: CASSVWGDNTDTQYF
CDR3nt: TGTGCCAGCAGTGTATGGGGAGATAACACAGATACGCAGTATTTT

v_gene: TRBV11-3
d_gene: -
abundance: many
j_gene: TRBJ1-5
CDR3aa: CASSLGGTDDQPQHF
CDR3nt: TGTGCCAGCAGCTTAGGAGGGACGGACGACCAGCCCCAGCATTTT

v_gene: TRBV6-1
d_gene: -
abundance: few
j_gene: TRBJ2-2
CDR3aa: CASRATTGELFF
CDR3nt: TGTGCCAGTCGGGCTACCACCGGGGAGCTGTTTTTT

v_gene: TRBV20-1
d_gene: -
abundance: many
j_gene: TRBJ1-4
CDR3aa: CSATGHFGEKLFF
CDR3nt: TGCAGTGCGACGGGACATTTCGGGGAAAAACTGTTTTTT

v_gene: TRBV30
d_gene: -
abundance: many
j_gene: TRBJ1-2
CDR3aa: CAWSVTAHGGYTF
CDR3nt: TGTGCCTGGAGCGTTACAGCCCACGGGGGCTACACCTTC

v_gene: TRBV20-1
d_gene: -
abundance: many
j_gene: TRBJ1-1
CDR3aa: CSARVPPQTEAFF
CDR3nt: TGCAGTGCTAGAGTCCCCCCCCAAACTGAAGCTTTCTTT

v_gene: TRBV6-1
d_gene: TRBD2
abundance: few
j_gene: TRBJ2-7
CDR3aa: CASTLVRGSGNEQYF
CDR3nt: TGTGCCAGCACCCTCGTGCGGGGGTCCGGGAACGAGCAGTACTTC

v_gene: TRBV3-1
d_gene: TRBD2
abundance: many
j_gene: TRBJ2-1
CDR3aa: CASSQEGTSGSNEQFF
CDR3nt: TGTGCCAGCAGCCAAGAGGGGACTAGCGGGAGTAATGAGCAGTTCTTC

v_gene: TRBV15
d_gene: -
abundance: -
j_gene: TRBJ1-2
CDR3aa: CATSRDRFVAGFEYGYTF
CDR3nt: TGTGCCACCAGCAGAGATCGTTTTGTAGCCGGGTTCGAGTATGGCTACACCTTC

v_gene: TRBV19
d_gene: -
abundance: few
j_gene: TRBJ1-1
CDR3aa: CASSGRGATEAFF
CDR3nt: TGTGCCAGTAGTGGTCGCGGGGCAACTGAAGCTTTCTTT

v_gene: TRBV20-1
d_gene: -
abundance: many
j_gene: TRBJ2-7
CDR3aa: CSARPQGSYEQYF
CDR3nt: TGCAGTGCTAGACCACAGGGATCCTACGAGCAGTACTTC

v_gene: TRBV20-1
d_gene: -
abundance: many
j_gene: TRBJ1-6
CDR3aa: CSARLGGAQIGSPLHF
CDR3nt: TGCAGTGCTAGATTGGGAGGGGCGCAAATAGGGTCACCCCTCCACTTT

v_gene: TRBV12-3/TRBV12-4
d_gene: -
abundance: many
j_gene: TRBJ2-3
CDR3aa: CASSFLRGRSTDTQYF
CDR3nt: TGTGCCAGCAGTTTTTTGCGGGGTCGAAGCACAGATACGCAGTATTTT

v_gene: TRBV11-2
d_gene: TRBD1
abundance: -
j_gene: TRBJ2-7
CDR3aa: CASSLPLDRAEQYF
CDR3nt: TGTGCCAGCAGCTTACCCCTGGACAGGGCCGAGCAGTACTTC

v_gene: TRBV5-6
d_gene: -
abundance: few
j_gene: TRBJ2-1
CDR3aa: CASFSRRGSTISNEQFF
CDR3nt: TGTGCCAGCTTTTCCCGACGTGGGAGCACCATAAGCAATGAGCAGTTCTTC

v_gene: TRBV20-1
d_gene: -
abundance: many
j_gene: TRBJ2-7
CDR3aa: CSASKVGGPNLYEQYF
CDR3nt: TGCAGTGCTAGCAAAGTGGGAGGCCCGAACCTGTACGAGCAGTACTTC

v_gene: TRBV30
d_gene: TRBD1
abundance: many
j_gene: TRBJ1-2
CDR3aa: CAWSVNLGTAYGYTF
CDR3nt: TGTGCCTGGAGTGTAAACTTGGGGACAGCCTATGGCTACACCTTC

v_gene: TRBV5-4
d_gene: -
abundance: -
j_gene: TRBJ2-5
CDR3aa: CASSWEGGAGETQYF
CDR3nt: TGTGCCAGCAGCTGGGAGGGGGGCGCGGGGGAGACCCAGTACTTC

v_gene: TRBV6-6
d_gene: -
abundance: few
j_gene: TRBJ1-1
CDR3aa: CASSYSGQVVTEAFF
CDR3nt: TGTGCCAGCAGTTACTCGGGACAAGTCGTCACTGAAGCTTTCTTT

v_gene: TRBV18
d_gene: TRBD1
abundance: many
j_gene: TRBJ1-5
CDR3aa: CASSPQGAGQPQHF
CDR3nt: TGTGCCAGCTCACCACAGGGGGCTGGTCAGCCCCAGCATTTT

v_gene: TRBV28
d_gene: TRBD2
abundance: few
j_gene: TRBJ2-7
CDR3aa: CASSFSSGVSYEQYF
CDR3nt: TGTGCCAGCAGTTTTTCTAGCGGGGTCTCCTACGAGCAGTACTTC

v_gene: TRBV6-1
d_gene: -
abundance: many
j_gene: TRBJ2-2
CDR3aa: CASKVTGRSRELFF
CDR3nt: TGTGCCAGCAAAGTTACAGGGCGATCGAGGGAGCTGTTTTTT

v_gene: TRBV6-2/TRBV6-3
d_gene: -
abundance: many
j_gene: TRBJ1-1
CDR3aa: CASSEERYPKNTEAFF
CDR3nt: TGTGCCAGCAGCGAAGAGAGGTACCCAAAGAACACTGAAGCTTTCTTT

v_gene: TRBV7-9
d_gene: TRBD1
abundance: few
j_gene: TRBJ1-1
CDR3aa: CASSLLGQSATKAEAFF
CDR3nt: TGTGCCAGCAGCTTATTGGGACAGTCAGCTACAAAGGCTGAAGCTTTCTTT

v_gene: TRBV7-9
d_gene: -
abundance: many
j_gene: TRBJ2-7
CDR3aa: CASSFRTRYSYEQYF
CDR3nt: TGTGCCAGCAGCTTCAGGACACGATACTCCTACGAGCAGTACTTC

v_gene: TRBV12-3/TRBV12-4
d_gene: TRBD2
abundance: many
j_gene: TRBJ2-7
CDR3aa: CASSSRTSGDYEQYF
CDR3nt: TGTGCCAGCAGTTCCCGGACTAGCGGGGATTACGAGCAGTACTTC

v_gene: TRBV6-2/TRBV6-3
d_gene: -
abundance: -
j_gene: TRBJ2-1
CDR3aa: CASSRGMMSYNEQFF
CDR3nt: TGTGCCAGCTCTCGGGGGATGATGTCCTACAATGAGCAGTTCTTC

v_gene: TRBV12-3/TRBV12-4
d_gene: -
abundance: many
j_gene: TRBJ1-1
CDR3aa: CASSLVKIGGSNTEAFF
CDR3nt: TGTGCCAGCAGTTTAGTCAAGATTGGGGGTTCGAACACTGAAGCTTTCTTT

v_gene: TRBV7-8
d_gene: TRBD1
abundance: many
j_gene: TRBJ1-2
CDR3aa: CASSLHTGTGLFYGYTF
CDR3nt: TGTGCCAGCAGCTTGCATACCGGGACAGGGTTATTTTATGGCTACACCTTC

v_gene: TRBV29-1
d_gene: TRBD1
abundance: -
j_gene: TRBJ1-2
CDR3aa: CSADRGRNYGYTF
CDR3nt: TGCAGCGCCGACAGGGGCAGAAACTATGGCTACACCTTC

v_gene: TRBV20-1
d_gene: TRBD1
abundance: few
j_gene: TRBJ2-1
CDR3aa: CSARGDRGRSDGQFF
CDR3nt: TGCAGTGCTAGAGGAGACAGGGGGCGGTCCGATGGGCAGTTCTTC

v_gene: TRBV14
d_gene: -
abundance: -
j_gene: TRBJ2-5
CDR3aa: CASSQDLITETQYF
CDR3nt: TGTGCCAGCAGCCAAGACCTCATAACGGAGACCCAGTACTTC

v_gene: TRBV14
d_gene: -
abundance: few
j_gene: TRBJ2-5
CDR3aa: CASSQAPRGSRLRTSQETQYF
CDR3nt: TGTGCCAGCAGCCAAGCCCCTCGGGGAAGCCGCCTCCGGACCTCACAAGAGACCCAGTACTTC

v_gene: TRBV27
d_gene: TRBD1
abundance: -
j_gene: TRBJ1-1
CDR3aa: CASSYRDRGTNTEAFF
CDR3nt: TGTGCCAGCAGTTACCGGGACAGGGGGACGAACACTGAAGCTTTCTTT

v_gene: TRBV6-2/TRBV6-3
d_gene: -
abundance: few
j_gene: TRBJ1-5
CDR3aa: CASSFPGALGSNQPQHF
CDR3nt: TGTGCCAGCAGTTTTCCAGGGGCGTTGGGTAGCAATCAGCCCCAGCATTTT

v_gene: TRBV10-3
d_gene: -
abundance: many
j_gene: TRBJ1-5
CDR3aa: CAITESYSNQPQHF
CDR3nt: TGTGCCATCACCGAGTCCTATAGCAATCAGCCCCAGCATTTT